The rows below give T cell receptor beta chains drawn from one sample of a study of shared clonotypes between healthy human individuals. The table came from immunoSEQ multiplex PCR; TCRdb's copy has only in-frame clones and leaves some out. The top ten hold roughly 0.06% of the sample, which has hundreds of thousands of clones, 90% to 96% seen once. What was sequenced was naive CD4+ T cells sorted from blood. The receptors here all came from a woman aged 25-40 years in good health. The CDR3 runs from the conserved cysteine through the conserved F or W. The D gene is left open where the match is weak. Where a row states a size, it is once, few, many or the class of an expanded clone; other rows omit it.

d_call | j_call | clone_size | cdr3_length | v_call | cdr3_aa | cdr3_nt
. | TRBJ2-7 | . | 15 | TRBV19 | CASSIRTGQDYEQYF | TGTGCCAGTAGTATCCGGACGGGGCAGGACTACGAGCAGTACTTC
. | TRBJ1-2 | once | 15 | TRBV2 | CASSEALKGIYGYTF | TGTGCCAGCAGTGAAGCGTTGAAGGGTATTTATGGCTACACCTTC
TRBD2 | TRBJ2-5 | once | 18 | TRBV2 | CASKGSETSRSWGETQYF | TGTGCCAGCAAGGGTAGTGAGACTAGCAGGAGTTGGGGTGAGACCCAGTACTTC
TRBD2 | TRBJ2-2 | . | 21 | TRBV30 | CAWKSERLGLAGGWDTGELFF | TGTGCCTGGAAATCCGAGCGCCTAGGACTAGCGGGAGGGTGGGACACCGGGGAGCTGTTTTTT
. | TRBJ2-7 | once | 15 | TRBV11-2 | CASSQTGTRGIEQYF | TGTGCCAGCAGCCAGACCGGGACTCGGGGGATCGAGCAGTACTTC
TRBD1 | TRBJ1-2 | . | 15 | TRBV11-2 | CASSLATQGDYGYTF | TGTGCCAGCAGCTTAGCTACTCAGGGGGACTATGGCTACACCTTC
. | TRBJ1-1 | . | 14 | TRBV28 | CASTQGSMNTEAFF | TGTGCCAGCACTCAGGGGTCTATGAACACTGAAGCTTTCTTT
. | TRBJ2-1 | . | 16 | TRBV10-3 | CAIRGSDYLTHYEQFF | TGTGCCATCAGGGGCTCGGACTATCTCACACACTATGAGCAGTTCTTC
. | TRBJ2-2 | . | 13 | TRBV30 | CAWSAGPPGELFF | TGTGCCTGGAGTGCCGGACCGCCCGGGGAGCTGTTTTTT
. | TRBJ2-2 | once | 17 | TRBV6-1 | CASSETMTGGKTGELFF | TGTGCCAGCAGTGAAACGATGACAGGCGGGAAGACCGGGGAGCTGTTTTTT
. | TRBJ2-7 | . | 13 | TRBV19 | CASSRGNLPEQYF | TGTGCCAGTAGCCGCGGAAACCTACCCGAGCAGTACTTC
. | TRBJ2-7 | . | 14 | TRBV5-1 | CASSLDSSGIEQYF | TGCGCCAGCAGCTTGGACTCCTCAGGGATCGAGCAGTACTTC
. | TRBJ2-7 | . | 15 | TRBV5-1 | CASSLRGQGGHEQYF | TGCGCCAGCAGCCTTAGGGGGCAGGGGGGCCACGAGCAGTACTTC
. | TRBJ1-1 | once | 13 | TRBV4-2 | CASSRFDGAEAFF | TGTGCCAGCAGCCGTTTTGATGGGGCTGAAGCTTTCTTT
. | TRBJ2-1 | . | 13 | TRBV7-9 | CASSLALRDEQFF | TGTGCCAGCAGCTTAGCCTTGCGGGATGAGCAGTTCTTC
. | TRBJ1-4 | . | 14 | TRBV5-1 | CASTQAGNGEKLFF | TGCGCCAGCACCCAGGCAGGAAACGGTGAAAAACTGTTTTTT
. | TRBJ2-5 | . | 15 | TRBV28 | CASSLGGRRAPEQYF | TGTGCCAGCAGTTTAGGTGGTCGCAGGGCACCAGAGCAGTACTTC
TRBD1 | TRBJ2-7 | . | 14 | TRBV19 | CASSIWDRGNEQYF | TGTGCCAGTAGTATATGGGACAGGGGAAACGAGCAGTACTTC
. | TRBJ1-5 | . | 15 | TRBV18 | CASSRTVNSNQPQHF | TGTGCCAGCTCACGGACAGTCAATAGCAATCAGCCCCAGCATTTT
TRBD2 | TRBJ2-1 | . | 13 | TRBV2 | CASRPGTSSEQFF | TGTGCCAGCAGACCCGGGACTAGTTCGGAGCAGTTCTTC
. | TRBJ1-5 | . | 13 | TRBV2 | CASSEGSNQPQHF | TGTGCCAGCAGTGAAGGTAGCAATCAGCCCCAGCATTTT
. | TRBJ2-5 | . | 13 | TRBV9 | CASSPSALATQYF | TGTGCCAGCAGCCCCTCAGCCCTGGCGACCCAGTACTTC
TRBD1 | TRBJ1-1 | . | 15 | TRBV5-1 | CASSQTGGVETEAFF | TGCGCCAGCAGCCAAACAGGGGGAGTAGAAACTGAAGCTTTCTTT
. | TRBJ1-3 | . | 15 | TRBV7-9 | CASSSAYRGYETIYF | TGTGCCAGCAGTTCCGCCTATAGGGGGTACGAGACCATATATTTT
. | TRBJ2-1 | . | 17 | TRBV21-1 | CASSKDFASGRAHEQFF | TGTGCCAGCAGCAAAGATTTTGCTAGCGGGAGGGCGCATGAGCAGTTCTTC
TRBD1 | TRBJ1-2 | . | 17 | TRBV11-2 | CASSRYSTGGRNYGYTF | TGTGCCAGCAGCCGATATTCGACAGGGGGCAGGAACTATGGCTACACCTTC
. | TRBJ2-2 | . | 14 | TRBV6-6 | CASSYKRVAGELFF | TGTGCCAGCAGTTACAAGCGGGTAGCCGGGGAGCTGTTTTTT
. | TRBJ2-5 | . | 12 | TRBV6-5 | CASRSGEETQYF | TGTGCCAGCAGATCAGGGGAAGAGACCCAGTACTTC
TRBD1 | TRBJ1-2 | . | 17 | TRBV28 | CASSLKGASPTNYGYTF | TGTGCCAGCAGTTTGAAGGGGGCGAGCCCGACTAACTATGGCTACACCTTC
. | TRBJ2-1 | once | 12 | TRBV6-6 | CASSPGTYEQFF | TGTGCCAGCAGTCCCGGGACATATGAGCAGTTCTTC
. | TRBJ1-3 | . | 14 | TRBV18 | CASSPPSGRNTIYF | TGTGCCAGCTCACCACCGAGTGGGAGAAACACCATATATTTT
. | TRBJ1-1 | . | 13 | TRBV18 | CASSDAVNTEAFF | TGTGCCAGCTCCGATGCGGTTAACACTGAAGCTTTCTTT
. | TRBJ2-7 | . | 11 | TRBV7-9 | CASSPGGEQYF | TGTGCCAGCAGCCCCGGCGGCGAGCAGTACTTC
. | TRBJ2-2 | . | 16 | TRBV11-2 | CASSLESHRLGGELFF | TGTGCCAGCAGCTTAGAGTCCCACCGGCTAGGGGGGGAGCTGTTTTTT
. | TRBJ2-7 | . | 13 | TRBV28 | CASKIGPTYEQYF | TGTGCCAGCAAAATCGGACCTACCTACGAGCAGTACTTC
. | TRBJ1-4 | . | 14 | TRBV5-8 | CASSYVRRVEKLFF | TGTGCCAGCAGCTACGTAAGACGGGTTGAAAAACTGTTTTTT
. | TRBJ2-2 | . | 17 | TRBV5-1 | CASSLMLAGPDTGELFF | TGCGCCAGCAGCTTGATGTTGGCGGGGCCGGACACCGGGGAGCTGTTTTTT
TRBD2 | TRBJ2-7 | . | 15 | TRBV28 | CASSFRLAGSFEQYF | TGTGCCAGCAGTTTCAGACTAGCGGGATCTTTCGAGCAGTACTTC